A single sample is the source of the 19 T cell receptor beta chains below, sequenced in a study of blood T cell repertoires in COVID-19. Some clones are missing from TCRdb's copy, which holds only in-frame ones; the method was immunoSEQ multiplex PCR. The sample lists fewer than 250,000 clones; around 87% were seen once. Sequenced input: PBMCs or T cells enriched from blood (not recorded which). Source of these receptors: a man aged 30-40 years who had been exposed to COVID-19.

The chain uses TRBV27 and TRBJ1-5; D might be TRBD1 (6 bases). This CDR3 has 15 amino acids. Germline CDR1 and CDR2: MNHEY and SMNVEV (reference sequence). The V gene lost 8 bases and the J gene lost 1 base, with 15 bases spanning the gap. CDR3 coding DNA: TGTGCCAGCCGTCTAGGGGGGGCGAGCAATCAGCCCCAGCATTTT. This encodes CASRLGGASNQPQHF.

V usage is TRBV6-5 and J usage is TRBJ2-7; 9 nucleotides align to TRBD1. The CDR3 has 14 residues. Germline values: CDR1 MNHEY, CDR2 SVGAGI. Trimming cost V 7 bases and J 7 bases; bases outside gene matches: 11. The CDR3, as DNA: TGTGCCAGCATTAGGGACAGGGTCAGGGGGGAGCAGTACTTC. As protein: CASIRDRVRGEQYF.

This chain joins TRBV7-9 and TRBJ2-5; 8 nucleotides line up with TRBD2. The trim removed 10 bases at V and 5 bases at J, leaving 24 bases unmatched. The CDR3 runs to 18 residues. CDR1 and CDR2 from the germline V gene are SEHNR and FQNEAQ (reference sequence). The CDR3 nucleotides are TGTGCCATCACTATCTTGAGGTGGGGTAGCGGGGATCGGGAGACCCAGTACTTC. Translation gives CAITILRWGSGDRETQYF.

This sequence joins TRBV19 and TRBJ1-1; 7 bases map to TRBD1. Germline V gene data show CDR1 as LNHDA and CDR2 as SQIVND (reference sequence). The CDR3 is made up of 16 amino acids. V dropped 5 bases and J dropped 6; count of bases not matched to a gene: 15. The CDR3 DNA is TGTGCCAGTAGTCCCGACGGCAGGGGGGTATTCGCTGAAGCTTTCTTT. Its protein product is CASSPDGRGVFAEAFF.

The genes are TRBV7-8 and TRBJ1-2, with D possibly matching TRBD1 (5 bases). V was shortened by 6 bases and J by 1 base, with 12 bases between the two germline ends. Looked up from germline, CDR1 is SGHVS and CDR2 is FQNEAQ. CDR3 size: 14 residues. The CDR3 DNA sequence: TGTGCCAGCAGACCATACAGGATTAACTATGGCTACACCTTC. Its protein product is CASRPYRINYGYTF.

The gene calls are TRBV6-5 and TRBJ2-7; 7 bases map to TRBD1. The length of the CDR3 is 16 residues. CDR1 is MNHEY, CDR2 SVGAGI, per germline. Trimming at V came to 4 bases and at J to 4 bases, leaving 13 bases not matched to a gene. As DNA, the CDR3 is TGTGCCAGCAGTTCCCAGGGACAGACACACGGATACGAGCAGTACTTC. This translates into CASSSQGQTHGYEQYF.

The V gene is TRBV5-1, the J gene TRBJ2-3; 13 nucleotides align to TRBD2. V gave up 2 bases and J gave up 4 bases; unmatched junction bases: 4. Germline V gene data show CDR1 as SGHRS and CDR2 as YFSETQ. The CDR3 has 16 residues. The CDR3 region has the DNA TGCGCCAGCAGCTTACCACTAGCGGGGGGGGCAGATACGCAGTATTTT. The encoded protein is CASSLPLAGGADTQYF.

This clone was counted a few times. V is TRBV7-6 and J is TRBJ1-4; TRBD1 is a possible D gene (6 bases). The germline V gene has CDR1 SGHVS and CDR2 FNYEAQ. The CDR3 runs 16 residues. V was clipped by 0 bases and J by 8 bases, with 16 bases between them. This CDR3 is CASSLAAGTREEKLFF. CDR3 DNA: TGTGCCAGCAGCTTAGCAGCCGGGACAAGGGAAGAAAAACTGTTTTTT.

The CDR3 coding sequence is TGTGCCAGCAGTTATTCTCCCCTGTCCGAGCAGTACTTC. It encodes CASSYSPLSEQYF. The J gene is TRBJ2-7, the V gene TRBV6-2 or TRBV6-3; D is uncertain. Germline CDR1 MNHEY, CDR2 SVGEGT. V dropped 3 bases and J dropped 6 bases, with 12 bases sitting between them. CDR3 length: 13 amino acids.

This sequence joins TRBV19 and TRBJ2-7; 7 bases line up with TRBD1. The CDR3 is 13 amino acids. V trimming: 6 bases; J trimming: 2 bases; junction bases outside the gene matches: 4. Germline loops: CDR1 LNHDA, CDR2 SQIVND (reference sequence). The CDR3 protein is CASSQTGTYEQYF. In DNA, the CDR3 is TGTGCCAGTAGCCAGACAGGGACCTACGAGCAGTACTTC.

Turning to this clone: In the same sample, other DNA sequences code for this CDR3. The V call is TRBV7-9, the J call TRBJ1-1; TRBD1 agrees at 8 bases. The trim removed 4 bases at V and 1 base at J, leaving 2 bases unmatched. The CDR3 consists of 14 residues. CDR1 and CDR2 from the germline V gene are SEHNR and FQNEAQ (reference sequence). The CDR3 protein is CASSSGTGNTEAFF. The DNA of the CDR3 is TGTGCCAGCAGCTCCGGGACAGGGAACACTGAAGCTTTCTTT.

V is TRBV19 and J is TRBJ2-7; D ambiguous. Germline V gene data show CDR1 as LNHDA and CDR2 as SQIVND (reference sequence). V was cut by 0 bases and J by 0 bases, with 12 bases left in between. The CDR3 length is 16 residues. The CDR3 DNA reads TGTGCCAGTAGTATAGATCCGGCAGGTAGCTCCTACGAGCAGTACTTC. Residues: CASSIDPAGSSYEQYF.

The chain is built from TRBV19 and TRBJ1-3; D perhaps matches TRBD1 (5 bases). V lost 3 bases to trimming and J lost 8 bases, with 14 bases between them. Germline CDR1 and CDR2: LNHDA and SQIVND (reference sequence). The CDR3 consists of 14 residues. The DNA for the CDR3 is TGTGCCAGTAGTATCCTGCCAGGGTTGGACACCATATATTTT. This codes for CASSILPGLDTIYF. The full variable domain, rest sourced from reference TRBV19 and TRBJ1-3, is DGGITQSPKYLFRKEGQNVTLSCEQNLNHDAMYWYRQDPGQGLRLIYYSQIVNDFQKGDIAEGYSVSREKKESFPLTVTSAQKNPTAFYLCASSILPGLDTIYFGEGSWLTVV.

This sequence joins TRBV7-2 and TRBJ2-5; 7 bases are a match to TRBD2. CDR1 is SGHTA, CDR2 FQGNSA, per germline. V gave up 2 bases and J gave up 5 bases; unmatched junction bases: 5. The CDR3 has 14 amino acids. The CDR3 loop is CASSLQVGGETQYF. CDR3 DNA: TGTGCCAGCAGCTTACAGGTGGGGGGGGAGACCCAGTACTTC.

This chain connects TRBV3-1 (or the pseudogene TRBV3-2) to TRBJ2-5, with 7 bases aligning to TRBD1. After removal of 0 bases from V and 4 bases from J, the junction contained 8 bases not matched to a gene. The CDR3 runs 16 residues. Germline V lookup: CDR1 LGHDT, CDR2 YNNKEL (reference sequence). The CDR3 reads CASSQELTGLSETQYF. Here the CDR3 DNA reads TGTGCCAGCAGCCAAGAATTGACAGGGTTGTCAGAGACCCAGTACTTC.

The chain joins TRBV5-1 to TRBJ2-2, with 8 bases matching TRBD2. Germline-derived CDR1 and CDR2 are SGHRS and YFSETQ. This CDR3 contains 15 residues. The V gene end was trimmed by 0 bases and the J gene end by 4 bases; junction bases not matched to a gene: 2. Here the CDR3 reads CASSLGGGRTGELFF. CDR3 bases: TGCGCCAGCAGCTTGGGCGGGGGGCGCACCGGGGAGCTGTTTTTT.

The chain joins TRBV4-1 to TRBJ2-7; 8 bases are a match to TRBD2. The ends lost 3 bases at V and 3 bases at J; junction bases unmatched: 10. CDR1 is MGHRA and CDR2 is YSYEKL in the germline V gene. This CDR3 is built from 16 residues. The chain's CDR3 is CASSHPGGGKFYEQYF. For the CDR3, the DNA is TGCGCCAGCAGCCACCCCGGGGGGGGTAAGTTCTACGAGCAGTACTTC.

The chain couples TRBV6-4 to TRBJ2-1, with 9 nucleotides matching TRBD2. J was trimmed by 5 bases and V by 7 bases; bases with no gene match: 6. The CDR3 has 14 residues. Per the germline V gene, CDR1 is MRHNA and CDR2 is SNTAGT. The CDR3 loop reads CASTVTSGHNEQFF. The CDR3 DNA reads as TGTGCCAGCACTGTAACTAGCGGGCACAATGAGCAGTTCTTC.

This chain connects TRBV11-2 to TRBJ2-7, with 8 bases identical to TRBD2. This CDR3 comprises 16 residues. Unmatched junction bases numbered 14, after V lost 6 bases and J lost 4 bases. The germline gives CDR1 SGHAT, CDR2 FQNNGV. CDR3 protein: CASSQISGGAGYEQYF. In nucleotides, the CDR3 is TGTGCCAGCAGTCAAATCAGCGGGGGAGCAGGATACGAGCAGTACTTC.